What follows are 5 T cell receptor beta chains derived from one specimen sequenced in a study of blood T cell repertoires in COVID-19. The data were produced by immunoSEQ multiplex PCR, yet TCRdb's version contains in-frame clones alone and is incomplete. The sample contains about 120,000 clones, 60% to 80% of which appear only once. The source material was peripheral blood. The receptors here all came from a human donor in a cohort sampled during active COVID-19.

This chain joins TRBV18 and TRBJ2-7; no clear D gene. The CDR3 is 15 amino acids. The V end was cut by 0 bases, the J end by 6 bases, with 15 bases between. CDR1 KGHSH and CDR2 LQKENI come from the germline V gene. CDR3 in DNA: TGTGCCAGCTCACCACCGCTTACAACCTACAGCGAGCAGTACTTC. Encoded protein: CASSPPLTTYSEQYF.

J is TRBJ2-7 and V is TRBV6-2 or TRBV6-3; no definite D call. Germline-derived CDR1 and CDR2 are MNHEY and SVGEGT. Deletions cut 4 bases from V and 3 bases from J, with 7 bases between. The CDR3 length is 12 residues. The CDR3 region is CASSSLLYEQYF. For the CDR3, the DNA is TGTGCCAGCAGTTCCCTCCTCTACGAGCAGTACTTC.

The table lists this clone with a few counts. This CDR3 is CARTGHLNSPLHF. The CDR3 DNA follows: TGTGCCCGCACTGGACACCTTAATTCACCCCTCCACTTT. The chain is built from TRBV25-1 and TRBJ1-6; D perhaps matches TRBD1 (5 bases). In germline, CDR1 is MGHDK, CDR2 SYGVNS. This CDR3 is built from 13 residues. V was shortened by 11 bases and J by 6 bases, with 14 bases between the two germline ends. The full variable domain, in which reference TRBV25-1 and TRBJ1-6 provide the parts outside the CDR3, is EADIYQTPRYLVIGTGKKITLECSQTMGHDKMYWYQQDPGMELHLIHYSYGVNSTEKGDLSSESTVSRIRTEHFPLTLESARPSHTSQYLCARTGHLNSPLHFGNGTRLTVT.

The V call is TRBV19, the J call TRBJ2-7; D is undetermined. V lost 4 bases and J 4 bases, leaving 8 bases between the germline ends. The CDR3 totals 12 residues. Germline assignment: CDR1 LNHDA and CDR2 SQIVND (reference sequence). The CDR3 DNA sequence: TGTGCCAGTAGTAGAGGCAGTTACGAGCAGTACTTC. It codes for CASSRGSYEQYF.

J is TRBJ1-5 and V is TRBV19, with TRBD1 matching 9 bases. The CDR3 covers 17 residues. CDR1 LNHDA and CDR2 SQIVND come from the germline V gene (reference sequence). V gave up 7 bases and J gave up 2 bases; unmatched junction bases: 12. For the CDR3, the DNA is TGTGCCAGTACCCTTCGGACAGGGGATAATCGCAATCAGCCCCAGCATTTT. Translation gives CASTLRTGDNRNQPQHF.